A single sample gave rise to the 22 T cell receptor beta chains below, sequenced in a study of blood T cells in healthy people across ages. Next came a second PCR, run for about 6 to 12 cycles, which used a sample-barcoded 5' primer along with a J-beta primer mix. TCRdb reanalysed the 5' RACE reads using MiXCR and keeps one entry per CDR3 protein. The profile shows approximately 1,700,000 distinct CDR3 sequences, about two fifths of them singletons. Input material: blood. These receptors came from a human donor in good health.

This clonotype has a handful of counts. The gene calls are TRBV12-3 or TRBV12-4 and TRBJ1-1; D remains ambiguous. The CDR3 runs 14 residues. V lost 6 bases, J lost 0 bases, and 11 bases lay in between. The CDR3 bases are TGTGCCAGCAGACCTCCGGGAGTGAACACTGAAGCTTTCTTT. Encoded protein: CASRPPGVNTEAFF.

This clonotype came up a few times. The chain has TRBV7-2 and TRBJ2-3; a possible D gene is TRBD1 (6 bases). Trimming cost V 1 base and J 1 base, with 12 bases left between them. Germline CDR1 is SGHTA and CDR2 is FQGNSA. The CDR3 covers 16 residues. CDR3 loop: CASSLGYRVGTDTQYF. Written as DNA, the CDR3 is TGTGCCAGCAGCTTAGGCTACAGGGTAGGCACAGATACGCAGTATTTT.

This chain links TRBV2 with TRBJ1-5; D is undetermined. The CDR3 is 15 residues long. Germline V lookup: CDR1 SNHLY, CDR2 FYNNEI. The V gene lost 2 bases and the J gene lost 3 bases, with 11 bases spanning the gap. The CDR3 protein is CASSERTPSNQPQHF. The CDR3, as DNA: TGTGCCAGCAGTGAACGAACGCCCTCCAATCAGCCCCAGCATTTT. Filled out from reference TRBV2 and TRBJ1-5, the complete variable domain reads EPEVTQTPSHQVTQMGQEVILRCVPISNHLYFYWYRQILGQKVEFLVSFYNNEISEKSEIFDDQFSVERPDGSNFTLKIRSTKLEDSAMYFCASSERTPSNQPQHFGDGTRLSIL.

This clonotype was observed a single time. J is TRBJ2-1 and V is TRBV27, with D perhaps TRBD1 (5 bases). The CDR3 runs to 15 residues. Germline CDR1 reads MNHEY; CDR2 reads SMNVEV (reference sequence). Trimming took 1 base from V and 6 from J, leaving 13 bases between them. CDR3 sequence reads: CASSLYGAIGNEQFF. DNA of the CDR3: TGTGCCAGCAGTTTATATGGGGCAATTGGCAATGAGCAGTTCTTC.

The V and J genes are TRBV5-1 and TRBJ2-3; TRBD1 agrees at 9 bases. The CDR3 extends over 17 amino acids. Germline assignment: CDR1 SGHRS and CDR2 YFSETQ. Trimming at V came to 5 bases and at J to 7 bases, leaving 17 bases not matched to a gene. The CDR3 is CASRQPPGQGGSNTQYF. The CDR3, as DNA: TGCGCCAGCAGGCAGCCTCCGGGACAGGGAGGATCGAATACGCAGTATTTT. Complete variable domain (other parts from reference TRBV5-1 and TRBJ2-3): KAGVTQTPRYLIKTRGQQVTLSCSPISGHRSVSWYQQTPGQGLQFLFEYFSETQRNKGNFPGRFSGRQFSNSRSEMNVSTLELGDSALYLCASRQPPGQGGSNTQYFGPGTRLTVL.

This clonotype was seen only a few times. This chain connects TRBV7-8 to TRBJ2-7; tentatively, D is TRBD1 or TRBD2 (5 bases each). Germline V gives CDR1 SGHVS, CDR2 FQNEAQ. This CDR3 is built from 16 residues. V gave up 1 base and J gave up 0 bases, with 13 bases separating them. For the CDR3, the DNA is TGTGCCAGCAGCTTAGTAATAGAGGGGACCTCCTACGAGCAGTACTTC. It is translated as CASSLVIEGTSYEQYF.

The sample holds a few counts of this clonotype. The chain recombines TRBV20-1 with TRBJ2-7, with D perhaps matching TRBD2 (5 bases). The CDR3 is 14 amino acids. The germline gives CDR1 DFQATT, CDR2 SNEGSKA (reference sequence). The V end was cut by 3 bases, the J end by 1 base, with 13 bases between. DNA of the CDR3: TGCAGTGCTAGTATATCCCGGGGATCCTACGAGCAGTACTTC. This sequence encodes CSASISRGSYEQYF.

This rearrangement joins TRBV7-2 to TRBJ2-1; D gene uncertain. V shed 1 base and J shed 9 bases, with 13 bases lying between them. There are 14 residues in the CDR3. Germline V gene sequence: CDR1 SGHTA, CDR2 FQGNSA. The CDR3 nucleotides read TGTGCCAGCAGCTTAGAGAGGCTACGTGGTGAGCAGTTCTTC. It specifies CASSLERLRGEQFF. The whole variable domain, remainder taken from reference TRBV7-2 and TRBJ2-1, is GAGVSQSPSNKVTEKGKDVELRCDPISGHTALYWYRQSLGQGLEFLIYFQGNSAPDKSGLPSDRFSAERTGGSVSTLTIQRTQQEDSAVYLCASSLERLRGEQFFGPGTRLTVL.

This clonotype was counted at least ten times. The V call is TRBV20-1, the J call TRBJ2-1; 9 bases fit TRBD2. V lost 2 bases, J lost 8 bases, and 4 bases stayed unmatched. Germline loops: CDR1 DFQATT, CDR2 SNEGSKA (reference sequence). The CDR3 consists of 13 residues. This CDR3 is CSARLAGRDEQFF. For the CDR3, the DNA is TGCAGTGCTAGACTAGCGGGGAGGGATGAGCAGTTCTTC.

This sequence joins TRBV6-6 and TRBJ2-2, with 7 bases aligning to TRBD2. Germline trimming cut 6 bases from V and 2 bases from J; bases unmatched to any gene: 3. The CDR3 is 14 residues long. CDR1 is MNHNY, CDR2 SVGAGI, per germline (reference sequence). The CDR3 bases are TGTGCCAGCAGGAGCGGGGACAACACCGGGGAGCTGTTTTTT. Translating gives CASRSGDNTGELFF.

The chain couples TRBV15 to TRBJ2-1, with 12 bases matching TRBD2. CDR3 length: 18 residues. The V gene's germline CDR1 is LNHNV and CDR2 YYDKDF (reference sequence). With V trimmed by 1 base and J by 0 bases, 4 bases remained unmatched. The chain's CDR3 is CATSRGLAGADSYNEQFF. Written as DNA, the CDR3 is TGTGCCACCAGCAGAGGACTAGCGGGGGCTGACTCCTACAATGAGCAGTTCTTC.

The CDR3 loop reads CAIRADRGDTEAFF. CDR3 sequence (DNA): TGTGCCATCAGGGCGGACAGGGGGGACACTGAAGCTTTCTTT. The V and J genes are TRBV10-3 and TRBJ1-1, with 10 bases aligning to TRBD1. This CDR3 comprises 14 residues. Trimming cost V 6 bases and J 3 bases; bases outside gene matches: 4. Germline CDR1 reads ENHRY; CDR2 reads SYGVKD.

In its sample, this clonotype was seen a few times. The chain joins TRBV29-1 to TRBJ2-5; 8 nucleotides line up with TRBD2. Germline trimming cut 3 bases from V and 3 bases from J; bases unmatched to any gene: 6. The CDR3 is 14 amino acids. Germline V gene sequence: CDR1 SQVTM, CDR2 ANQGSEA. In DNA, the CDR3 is TGCAGCGTTGATAGTAGCGGGGAAGAAGAGACCCAGTACTTC. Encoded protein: CSVDSSGEEETQYF.

CDR3 nucleotide sequence: TGTGCCACCAGTGACTCCACGGGAGGGAGGACGACCGGGGAGCTGTTTTTT. Its translation is CATSDSTGGRTTGELFF. The chain recombines TRBV24-1 with TRBJ2-2, with 8 bases matching TRBD2. J gave up 5 bases and V 4 bases, and 11 bases lay outside the gene matches. There are 17 residues in the CDR3. Germline CDR1 reads KGHDR; CDR2 reads SFDVKD.

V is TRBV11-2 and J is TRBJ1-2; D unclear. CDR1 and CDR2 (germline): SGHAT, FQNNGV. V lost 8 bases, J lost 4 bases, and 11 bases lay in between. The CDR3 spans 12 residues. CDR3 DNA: TGTGCCAGCGGTCATGGTGGCTATGGCTACACCTTC. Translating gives CASGHGGYGYTF.

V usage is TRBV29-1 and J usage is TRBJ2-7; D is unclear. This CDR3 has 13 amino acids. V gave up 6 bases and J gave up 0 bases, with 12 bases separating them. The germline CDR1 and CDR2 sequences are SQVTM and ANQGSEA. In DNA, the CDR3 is TGCAGCGTGGAGACTGGGCACTCCTACGAGCAGTACTTC. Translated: CSVETGHSYEQYF.

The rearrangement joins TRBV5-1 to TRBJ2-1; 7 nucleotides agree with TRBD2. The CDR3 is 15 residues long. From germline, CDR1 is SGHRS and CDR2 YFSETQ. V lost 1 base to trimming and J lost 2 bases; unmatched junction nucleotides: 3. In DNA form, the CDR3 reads TGCGCCAGCAGCTTGAAGCGGGACGCCTACAATGAGCAGTTCTTC. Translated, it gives CASSLKRDAYNEQFF.

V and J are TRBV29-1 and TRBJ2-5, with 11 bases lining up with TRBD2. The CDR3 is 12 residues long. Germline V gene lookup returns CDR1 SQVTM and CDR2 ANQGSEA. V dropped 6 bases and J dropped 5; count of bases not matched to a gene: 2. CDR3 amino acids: CSVTSGVETQYF. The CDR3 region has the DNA TGCAGCGTGACTAGCGGGGTGGAGACCCAGTACTTC. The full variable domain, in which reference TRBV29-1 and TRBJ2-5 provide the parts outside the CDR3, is SAVISQKPSRDICQRGTSLTIQCQVDSQVTMMFWYRQQPGQSLTLIATANQGSEATYESGFVIDKFPISRPNLTFSTLTVSNMSPEDSSIYLCSVTSGVETQYFGPGTRLLVL.

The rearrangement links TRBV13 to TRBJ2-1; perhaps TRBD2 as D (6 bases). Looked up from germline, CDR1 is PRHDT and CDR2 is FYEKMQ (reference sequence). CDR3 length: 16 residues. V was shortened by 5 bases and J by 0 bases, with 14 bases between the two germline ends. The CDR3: CASSPPDYYSYNEQFF. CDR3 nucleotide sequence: TGTGCCAGCAGCCCGCCGGACTATTACTCCTACAATGAGCAGTTCTTC.

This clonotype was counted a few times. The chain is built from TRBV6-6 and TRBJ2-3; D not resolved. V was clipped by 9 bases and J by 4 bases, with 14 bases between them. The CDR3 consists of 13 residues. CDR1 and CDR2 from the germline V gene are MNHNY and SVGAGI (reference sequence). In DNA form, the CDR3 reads TGTGCCAGTAGGTCCCATTCCTCAGATACGCAGTATTTT. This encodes CASRSHSSDTQYF.

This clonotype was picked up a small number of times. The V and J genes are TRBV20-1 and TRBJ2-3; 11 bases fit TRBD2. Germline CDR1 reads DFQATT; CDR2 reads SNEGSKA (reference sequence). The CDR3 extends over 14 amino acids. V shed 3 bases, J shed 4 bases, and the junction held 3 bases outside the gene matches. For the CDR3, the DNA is TGCAGTGCTAGTGCGACTAGCGGGGCAGATACGCAGTATTTT. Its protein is CSASATSGADTQYF.

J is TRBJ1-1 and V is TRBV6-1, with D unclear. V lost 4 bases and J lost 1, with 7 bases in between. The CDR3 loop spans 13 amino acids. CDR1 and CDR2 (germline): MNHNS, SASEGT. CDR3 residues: CASSVYKNTEAFF. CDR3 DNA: TGTGCCAGCAGTGTTTACAAGAACACTGAAGCTTTCTTT.